These T cell receptor beta chains were read from a single sample in a study of human T cells and chemical hapten exposure. TCRdb reanalysed the RACE reads using MiXCR and keeps one entry per CDR3 protein. The sample lists around 380,000 distinct CDR3 sequences, roughly 5% occurring once. The material sequenced was whole blood, taken in connection with sensitization to the hapten diphenylcyclopropenone (DPC). Source of these receptors: a woman aged 50 to 60 with alopecia areata. Some clones in this sample may be carry-over from other donors' samples. Each CDR3 is given with its conserved first and last residue. D genes are given only for firm matches. Clone size is shown for a subset of rows, as once, few, many or a class of expanded clone.

many,TRBJ1-1,TRBV30,NA,CAWSRGQQAFF,TGTGCCTGGAGCCGGGGGCAGCAAGCTTTCTTT
many,TRBJ2-5,TRBV5-1,TRBD1,CASRRTGVETQYF,TGCGCCAGCAGACGGACAGGGGTCGAGACCCAGTACTTC
many,TRBJ2-2,TRBV29-1,NA,CSVGLKGELFF,TGCAGCGTGGGACTGAAAGGGGAGCTGTTTTTT
many,TRBJ1-2,TRBV11-2,NA,CASSLGGSYGYTF,TGTGCCAGCAGCTTAGGGGGTAGCTATGGCTACACCTTC
many,TRBJ1-6,TRBV20-1,NA,CSAREGGTSYSPLHF,TGCAGTGCTAGAGAGGGAGGGACGAGTTATTCACCCCTCCACTTT
NA,TRBJ2-5,TRBV27,TRBD1,CASRDRDYGETQYF,TGTGCCAGCAGGGACAGGGATTATGGAGAGACCCAGTACTTC
many,TRBJ2-7,TRBV29-1,TRBD1,CSVAGGYEQYF,TGCAGCGTGGCAGGGGGCTACGAGCAGTACTTC
many,TRBJ1-5,TRBV4-2,NA,CASSQATVDGSNQPQHF,TGTGCCAGCAGCCAAGCTACAGTCGACGGTAGCAATCAGCCCCAGCATTTT
many,TRBJ1-1,TRBV2,NA,CASNQGTTEAFF,TGTGCCAGCAATCAGGGGACCACTGAAGCTTTCTTT
few,TRBJ2-3,TRBV7-2,TRBD2,CASSPLPSGGGTQYF,TGTGCCAGCAGCCCACTTCCTAGCGGGGGGGGTACGCAGTATTTT
few,TRBJ2-5,TRBV12-3/TRBV12-4,TRBD2,CASTILAQETQYF,TGTGCCAGCACCATACTAGCGCAAGAGACCCAGTACTTC
NA,TRBJ2-5,TRBV28,NA,CASSYFSETQYF,TGTGCCAGCAGTTATTTCAGCGAGACCCAGTACTTC
few,TRBJ2-6,TRBV13,NA,CASSRGGAAWSSGANVLTF,TGTGCCAGCAGCCGAGGGGGGGCAGCCTGGAGCTCTGGGGCCAACGTCCTGACTTTC
many,TRBJ2-7,TRBV28,NA,CASSFRTAVYEQYF,TGTGCCAGCAGTTTTCGGACAGCCGTTTACGAGCAGTACTTC
few,TRBJ2-7,TRBV5-5,TRBD1,CASSLERGLSYEQYF,TGTGCCAGCAGCTTGGAGAGGGGGCTTTCCTACGAGCAGTACTTC
many,TRBJ2-5,TRBV3-1,NA,CASSQPRAGQETQYF,TGTGCCAGCAGCCAACCGAGGGCAGGCCAAGAGACCCAGTACTTC
NA,TRBJ2-5,TRBV5-1,TRBD2,CASSLSAGEETQYF,TGCGCCAGCAGCCTTTCAGCGGGGGAAGAGACCCAGTACTTC
many,TRBJ2-1,TRBV20-1,TRBD2,CSARDQFPRAPSGEVHEQFF,TGCAGTGCTAGAGATCAATTCCCCCGAGCCCCTAGCGGGGAAGTGCATGAGCAGTTCTTC
NA,TRBJ2-3,TRBV15,NA,CATSYGSGRTDTQYF,TGTGCCACCAGCTACGGGAGCGGCCGCACAGATACGCAGTATTTT
NA,TRBJ2-7,TRBV12-3/TRBV12-4,NA,CASSSGQRTEQYF,TGTGCCAGCAGTTCGGGACAACGGACCGAGCAGTACTTC
many,TRBJ2-2,TRBV6-6,NA,CASSYSSSFNTGELFF,TGTGCCAGCAGTTACTCGAGTAGTTTCAACACCGGGGAGCTGTTTTTT
many,TRBJ2-7,TRBV12-5,NA,CASGHAAYEQYF,TGTGCTAGTGGTCACGCAGCCTACGAGCAGTACTTC
few,TRBJ2-5,TRBV18,TRBD2,CASSPPAGDETQYF,TGTGCCAGCTCACCACCTGCGGGGGACGAGACCCAGTACTTC
NA,TRBJ2-3,TRBV4-1,TRBD2,CASSQEVASSGRAGDTQYF,TGCGCCAGCAGCCAAGAGGTCGCCTCTAGCGGGAGGGCGGGCGATACGCAGTATTTT
few,TRBJ1-6,TRBV9,NA,CASSVGGTDSPLHF,TGTGCCAGCAGCGTAGGGGGGACGGATTCACCCCTCCACTTT
NA,TRBJ2-7,TRBV5-1,NA,CASSLAQGISYEQYF,TGCGCCAGCAGCTTGGCCCAGGGGATCTCCTACGAGCAGTACTTC
many,TRBJ1-5,TRBV12-3/TRBV12-4,NA,CASSLVQAGQPQHF,TGTGCCAGCAGTTTAGTTCAGGCCGGGCAGCCCCAGCATTTT
many,TRBJ2-7,TRBV11-2,NA,CASSSGGIEQYF,TGTGCCAGCAGCTCTGGAGGGATTGAGCAGTACTTC
many,TRBJ2-1,TRBV20-1,TRBD2,CSAGTSGRIYNEQFF,TGCAGTGCTGGCACTAGCGGGAGGATATACAATGAGCAGTTCTTC
few,TRBJ1-2,TRBV3-1,NA,CASRQFAGKGGGYTF,TGTGCCAGCAGGCAGTTTGCAGGGAAAGGAGGCGGCTACACCTTC
many,TRBJ2-3,TRBV12-3/TRBV12-4,NA,CASSSLGTDTQYF,TGTGCCAGCAGTTCCTTGGGAACAGATACGCAGTATTTT
many,TRBJ2-3,TRBV7-2,TRBD2,CASSNGLAGRTQYF,TGTGCCAGCAGCAACGGACTAGCGGGCCGTACGCAGTATTTT
many,TRBJ2-3,TRBV6-2/TRBV6-3,NA,CASGQTADTQYF,TGTGCCAGCGGCCAAACGGCGGATACGCAGTATTTT
many,TRBJ1-2,TRBV12-3/TRBV12-4,NA,CASGNYGYTF,TGTGCCAGTGGTAACTATGGCTACACCTTC
NA,TRBJ2-6,TRBV10-3,TRBD1,CAIPGQGFSGANVLTF,TGTGCCATCCCGGGACAGGGCTTCTCTGGGGCCAACGTCCTGACTTTC
many,TRBJ2-3,TRBV12-3/TRBV12-4,NA,CASSHPGDTQYF,TGTGCCAGCAGTCACCCGGGGGATACGCAGTATTTT
many,TRBJ1-1,TRBV7-9,NA,CASSSHAGGNTEAFF,TGTGCCAGCAGCTCCCACGCCGGAGGAAACACTGAAGCTTTCTTT
NA,TRBJ1-1,TRBV12-3/TRBV12-4,TRBD1,CASSTGGFTEAFF,TGTGCCAGCAGTACAGGGGGCTTCACTGAAGCTTTCTTT
few,TRBJ2-7,TRBV4-1,NA,CASSQVAGIANEQYF,TGCGCCAGCAGCCAAGTAGCCGGGATCGCGAACGAGCAGTACTTC
few,TRBJ2-2,TRBV9,NA,CASSVGVEYTGELFF,TGTGCCAGCAGCGTAGGGGTCGAATACACCGGGGAGCTGTTTTTT
many,TRBJ2-7,TRBV29-1,NA,CSVVAGTYEQYF,TGCAGCGTTGTTGCGGGGACCTACGAGCAGTACTTC
many,TRBJ2-3,TRBV20-1,TRBD1,CSARGRGSTDTQYF,TGCAGTGCTAGAGGCAGGGGGAGCACAGATACGCAGTATTTT